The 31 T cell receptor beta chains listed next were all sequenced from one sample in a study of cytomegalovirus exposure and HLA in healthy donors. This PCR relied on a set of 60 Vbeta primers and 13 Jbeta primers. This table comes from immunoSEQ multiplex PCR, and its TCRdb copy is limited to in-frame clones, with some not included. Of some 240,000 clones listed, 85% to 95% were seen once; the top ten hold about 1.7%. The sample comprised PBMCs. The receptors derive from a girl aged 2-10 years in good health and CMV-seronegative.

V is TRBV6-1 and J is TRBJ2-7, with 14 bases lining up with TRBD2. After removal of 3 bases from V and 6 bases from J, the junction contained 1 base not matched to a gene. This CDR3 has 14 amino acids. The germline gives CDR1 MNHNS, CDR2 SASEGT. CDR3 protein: CASSDGLAGGEQYF. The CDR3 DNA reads TGTGCCAGCAGTGATGGACTAGCGGGAGGCGAGCAGTACTTC.

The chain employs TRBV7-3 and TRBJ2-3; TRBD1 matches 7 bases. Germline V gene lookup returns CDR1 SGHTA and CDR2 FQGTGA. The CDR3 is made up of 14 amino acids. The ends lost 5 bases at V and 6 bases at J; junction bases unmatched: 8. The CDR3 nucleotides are TGTGCCAGCAGCACTCAAGGGGGCTCCGATACGCAGTATTTT. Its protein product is CASSTQGGSDTQYF. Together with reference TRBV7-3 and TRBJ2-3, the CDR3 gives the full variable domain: GAGVSQTPSNKVTEKGKYVELRCDPISGHTALYWYRQSLGQGPEFLIYFQGTGAADDSGLPNDRFFAVRPEGSVSTLKIQRTERGDSAVYLCASSTQGGSDTQYFGPGTRLTVL.

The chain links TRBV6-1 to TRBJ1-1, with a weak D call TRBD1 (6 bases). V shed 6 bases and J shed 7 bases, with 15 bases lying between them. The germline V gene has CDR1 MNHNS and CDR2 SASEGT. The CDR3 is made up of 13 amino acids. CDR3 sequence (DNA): TGTGCCAGCAGGCGTCCGGGACACAGTGAAGCTTTCTTT. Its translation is CASRRPGHSEAFF.

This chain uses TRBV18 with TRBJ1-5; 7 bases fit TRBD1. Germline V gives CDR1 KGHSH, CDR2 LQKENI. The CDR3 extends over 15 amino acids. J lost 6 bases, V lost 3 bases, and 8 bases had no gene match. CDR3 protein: CASSPDRVGVQPQHF. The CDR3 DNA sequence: TGTGCCAGCTCACCCGACAGGGTCGGGGTTCAGCCCCAGCATTTT.

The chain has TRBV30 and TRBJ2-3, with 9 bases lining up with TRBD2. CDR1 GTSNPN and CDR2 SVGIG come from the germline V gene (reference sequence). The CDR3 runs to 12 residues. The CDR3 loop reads CRLAGRTDTQYF. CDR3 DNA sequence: TGTCGGCTAGCGGGGCGGACAGATACGCAGTATTTT.

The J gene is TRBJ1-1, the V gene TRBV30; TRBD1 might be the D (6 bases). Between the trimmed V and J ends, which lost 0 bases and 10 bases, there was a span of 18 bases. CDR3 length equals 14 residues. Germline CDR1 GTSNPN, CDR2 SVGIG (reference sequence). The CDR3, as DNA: TGTGCCTGGAGTGTAGGAGCTACAGGGATCTCAGCTTTCTTT. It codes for CAWSVGATGISAFF. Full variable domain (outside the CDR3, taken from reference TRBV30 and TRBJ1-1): SQTIHQWPATLVQPVGSPLSLECTVEGTSNPNLYWYRQAAGRGLQLLFYSVGIGQISSEVPQNLSASRPQDRQFILSSKKLLLSDSGFYLCAWSVGATGISAFFGQGTRLTVV.

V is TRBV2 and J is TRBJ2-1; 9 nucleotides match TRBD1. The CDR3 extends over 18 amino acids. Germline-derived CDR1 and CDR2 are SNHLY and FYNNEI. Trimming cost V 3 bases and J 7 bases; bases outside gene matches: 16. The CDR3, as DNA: TGTGCCAGCAGTGATGTGGCCCCGGGACAGGGAATTAATAATGAGCAGTTCTTC. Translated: CASSDVAPGQGINNEQFF.

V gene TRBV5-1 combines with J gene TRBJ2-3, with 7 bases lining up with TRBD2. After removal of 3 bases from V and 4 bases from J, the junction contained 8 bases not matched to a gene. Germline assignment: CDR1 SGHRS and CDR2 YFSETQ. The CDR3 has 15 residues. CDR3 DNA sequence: TGCGCCAGCAGCTGGACTAGAGGTAGTGCAGATACGCAGTATTTT. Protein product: CASSWTRGSADTQYF.

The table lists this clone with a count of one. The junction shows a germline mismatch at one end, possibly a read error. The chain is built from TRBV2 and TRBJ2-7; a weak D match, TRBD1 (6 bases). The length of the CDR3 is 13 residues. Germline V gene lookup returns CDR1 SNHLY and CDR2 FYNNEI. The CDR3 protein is CASSEGKQGGGNF. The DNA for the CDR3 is TGTGCCAGCAGTGAAGGAAAACAGGGCGGAGGAAACTTC.

CDR3 coding DNA: TGCGCCAGCAGCTTGGGGGACAGGGGCGAAAAACTGTTTTTT. This sequence encodes CASSLGDRGEKLFF. J is TRBJ1-4 and V is TRBV5-1; 10 nucleotides line up with TRBD1. Germline V CDR1 and CDR2: SGHRS, YFSETQ. J lost 8 bases, V lost 0 bases, and 1 base had no gene match. This CDR3 comprises 14 residues.

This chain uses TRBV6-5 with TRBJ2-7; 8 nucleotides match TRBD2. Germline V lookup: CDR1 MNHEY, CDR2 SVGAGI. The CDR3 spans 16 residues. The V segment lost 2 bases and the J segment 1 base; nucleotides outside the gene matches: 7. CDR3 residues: CASSYGLAGRSYEQYF. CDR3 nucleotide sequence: TGTGCCAGCAGTTACGGTTTAGCGGGGAGATCCTACGAGCAGTACTTC.

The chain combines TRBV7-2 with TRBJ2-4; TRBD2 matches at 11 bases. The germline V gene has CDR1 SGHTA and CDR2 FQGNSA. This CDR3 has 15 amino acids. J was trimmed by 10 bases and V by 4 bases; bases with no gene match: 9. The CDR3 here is CASSSQTSGNAIQYF. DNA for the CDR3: TGTGCCAGCAGCTCCCAGACTAGCGGGAATGCTATTCAGTACTTC.

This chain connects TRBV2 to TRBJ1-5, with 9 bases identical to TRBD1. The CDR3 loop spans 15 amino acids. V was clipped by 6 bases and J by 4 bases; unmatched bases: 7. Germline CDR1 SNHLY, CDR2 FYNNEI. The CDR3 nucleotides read TGTGCCAGCAGAGCCGGGACAGGGAGTAATCAGCCCCAGCATTTT. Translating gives CASRAGTGSNQPQHF.

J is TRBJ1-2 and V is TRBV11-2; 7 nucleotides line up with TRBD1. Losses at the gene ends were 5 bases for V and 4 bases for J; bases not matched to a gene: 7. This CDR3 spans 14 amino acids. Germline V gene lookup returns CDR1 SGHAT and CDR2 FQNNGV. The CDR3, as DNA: TGTGCCAGCAGCCTAACGGACAGGTTCTATGGCTACACCTTC. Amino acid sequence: CASSLTDRFYGYTF.

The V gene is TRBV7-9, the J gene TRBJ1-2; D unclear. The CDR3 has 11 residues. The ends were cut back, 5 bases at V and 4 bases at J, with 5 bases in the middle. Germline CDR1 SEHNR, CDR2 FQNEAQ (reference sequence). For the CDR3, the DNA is TGTGCCAGCAGCACGAGCTATGGCTACACCTTC. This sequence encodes CASSTSYGYTF. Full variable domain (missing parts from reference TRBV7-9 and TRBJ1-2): DTGVSQNPRHKITKRGQNVTFRCDPISEHNRLYWYRQTLGQGPEFLTYFQNEAQLEKSRLLSDRFSAERPKGSFSTLEIQRTEQGDSAMYLCASSTSYGYTFGSGTRLTVV.

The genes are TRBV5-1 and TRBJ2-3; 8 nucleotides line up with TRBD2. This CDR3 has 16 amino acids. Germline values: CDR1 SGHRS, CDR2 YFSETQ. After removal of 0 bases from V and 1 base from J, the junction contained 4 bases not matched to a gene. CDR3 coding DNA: TGCGCCAGCAGCTTGGGGCTACTAGCGGGCACAGATACGCAGTATTTT. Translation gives CASSLGLLAGTDTQYF.

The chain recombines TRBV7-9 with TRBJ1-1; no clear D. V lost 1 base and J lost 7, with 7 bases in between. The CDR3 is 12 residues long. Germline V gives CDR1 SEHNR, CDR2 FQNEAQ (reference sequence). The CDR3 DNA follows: TGTGCCAGCAGCTTAGTTGAGGGTGAAGCTTTCTTT. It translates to CASSLVEGEAFF.

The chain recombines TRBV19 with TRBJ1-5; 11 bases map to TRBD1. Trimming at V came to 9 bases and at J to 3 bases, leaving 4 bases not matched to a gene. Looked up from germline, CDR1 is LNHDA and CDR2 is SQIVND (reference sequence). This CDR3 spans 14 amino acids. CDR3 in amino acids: CASEDRGLNQPQHF. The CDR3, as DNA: TGTGCCAGCGAGGACAGGGGGCTCAATCAGCCCCAGCATTTT. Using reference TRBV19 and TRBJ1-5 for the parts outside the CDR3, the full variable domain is DGGITQSPKYLFRKEGQNVTLSCEQNLNHDAMYWYRQDPGQGLRLIYYSQIVNDFQKGDIAEGYSVSREKKESFPLTVTSAQKNPTAFYLCASEDRGLNQPQHFGDGTRLSIL.

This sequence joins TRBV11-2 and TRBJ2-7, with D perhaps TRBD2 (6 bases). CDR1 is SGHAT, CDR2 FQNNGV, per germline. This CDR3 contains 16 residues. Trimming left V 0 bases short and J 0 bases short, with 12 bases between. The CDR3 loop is CASSLDEGGNSYEQYF. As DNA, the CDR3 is TGTGCCAGCAGCTTAGATGAGGGAGGTAACTCCTACGAGCAGTACTTC.

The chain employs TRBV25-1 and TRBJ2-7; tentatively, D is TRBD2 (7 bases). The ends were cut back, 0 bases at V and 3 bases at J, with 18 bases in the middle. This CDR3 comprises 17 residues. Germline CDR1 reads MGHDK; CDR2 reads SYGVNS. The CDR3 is CASSEYSLAGAHYEQYF. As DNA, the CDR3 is TGTGCCAGCAGTGAATATAGTTTGGCGGGGGCCCACTACGAGCAGTACTTC.

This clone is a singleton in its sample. CDR3 loop: CASSGLVMHEQFF. The CDR3 nucleotides are TGTGCCAGCAGCGGACTAGTAATGCATGAGCAGTTCTTC. The gene calls are TRBV5-6 and TRBJ2-1; TRBD2 agrees at 7 bases. V shed 4 bases and J 8 bases; nucleotides not matched to a gene: 6. The length of the CDR3 is 13 residues. Germline V CDR1 and CDR2: SGHDT, YYEEEE.

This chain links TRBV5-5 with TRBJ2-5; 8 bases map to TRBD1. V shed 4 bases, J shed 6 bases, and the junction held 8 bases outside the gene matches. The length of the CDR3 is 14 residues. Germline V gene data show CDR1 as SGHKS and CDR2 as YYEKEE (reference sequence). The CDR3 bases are TGTGCCAGCAGCCCCGGACAGGGTTGGCAGACCCAGTACTTC. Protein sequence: CASSPGQGWQTQYF.

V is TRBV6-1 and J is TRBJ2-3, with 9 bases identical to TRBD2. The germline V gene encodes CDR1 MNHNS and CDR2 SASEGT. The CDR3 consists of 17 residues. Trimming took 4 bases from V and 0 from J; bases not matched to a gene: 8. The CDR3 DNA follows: TGTGCCAGCAGTGCCCGACTAGCGGAGACTAGCACAGATACGCAGTATTTT. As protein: CASSARLAETSTDTQYF.

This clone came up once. In DNA, the CDR3 is TGTGCCAGCAGTTTATGGGGCGGGAAACAAGAGACCCAGTACTTC. This encodes CASSLWGGKQETQYF. J is TRBJ2-5 and V is TRBV28; possibly TRBD2 for D (6 bases). The length of the CDR3 is 15 residues. Germline assignment: CDR1 MDHEN and CDR2 SYDVKM. Trimming shortened V by 0 bases and J by 2 bases, and 10 bases separated the two germline ends.

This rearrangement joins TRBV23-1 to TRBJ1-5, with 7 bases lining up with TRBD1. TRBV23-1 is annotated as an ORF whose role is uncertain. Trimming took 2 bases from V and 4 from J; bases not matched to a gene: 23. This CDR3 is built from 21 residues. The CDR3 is CASSQTAQPSIQGVQNQPQHF. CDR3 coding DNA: TGCGCCAGCAGTCAAACGGCCCAACCTTCCATCCAGGGGGTCCAAAATCAGCCCCAGCATTTT.

CDR3 nucleotide sequence: TGCAGCGCCGGGGGTAATCCCACAGATACGCAGTATTTT. Protein product: CSAGGNPTDTQYF. The rearrangement uses TRBV29-1 and TRBJ2-3; maybe TRBD2 (6 bases). From germline, CDR1 is SQVTM and CDR2 ANQGSEA. The V end was cut by 7 bases, the J end by 2 bases, with 13 bases between. The CDR3 totals 13 residues.

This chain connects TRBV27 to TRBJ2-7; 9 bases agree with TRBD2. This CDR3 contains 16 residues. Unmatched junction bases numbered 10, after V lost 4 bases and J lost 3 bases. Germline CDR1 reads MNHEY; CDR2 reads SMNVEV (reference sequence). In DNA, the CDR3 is TGTGCCAGCAGTTCCCGGACTAGCGCATGGGGCTACGAGCAGTACTTC. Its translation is CASSSRTSAWGYEQYF.

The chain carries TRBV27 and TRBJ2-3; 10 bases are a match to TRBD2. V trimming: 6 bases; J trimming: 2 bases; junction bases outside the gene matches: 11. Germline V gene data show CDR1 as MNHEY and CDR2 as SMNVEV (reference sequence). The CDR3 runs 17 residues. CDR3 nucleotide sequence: TGTGCCAGCAGGGGGCTAGCGGGAGTAGCCCCCACAGATACGCAGTATTTT. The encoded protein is CASRGLAGVAPTDTQYF.

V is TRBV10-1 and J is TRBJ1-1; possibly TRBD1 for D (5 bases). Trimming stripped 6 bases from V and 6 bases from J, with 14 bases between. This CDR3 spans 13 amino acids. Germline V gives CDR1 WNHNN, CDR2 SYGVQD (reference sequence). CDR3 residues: CASSMGGVAEAFF. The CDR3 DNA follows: TGCGCCAGCAGCATGGGGGGAGTGGCTGAAGCTTTCTTT.

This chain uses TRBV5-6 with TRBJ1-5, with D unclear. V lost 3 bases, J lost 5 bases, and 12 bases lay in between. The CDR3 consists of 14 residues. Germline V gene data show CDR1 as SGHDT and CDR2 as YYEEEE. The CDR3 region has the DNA TGTGCCAGCAGCTCCGAGGGAAGGCATCAGCCCCAGCATTTT. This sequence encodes CASSSEGRHQPQHF.

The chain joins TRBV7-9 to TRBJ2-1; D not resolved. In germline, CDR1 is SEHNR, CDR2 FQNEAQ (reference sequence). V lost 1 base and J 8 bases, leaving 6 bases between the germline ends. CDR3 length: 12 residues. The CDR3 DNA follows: TGTGCCAGCAGCTTAGGCGGCGATGAGCAGTTCTTC. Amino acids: CASSLGGDEQFF.